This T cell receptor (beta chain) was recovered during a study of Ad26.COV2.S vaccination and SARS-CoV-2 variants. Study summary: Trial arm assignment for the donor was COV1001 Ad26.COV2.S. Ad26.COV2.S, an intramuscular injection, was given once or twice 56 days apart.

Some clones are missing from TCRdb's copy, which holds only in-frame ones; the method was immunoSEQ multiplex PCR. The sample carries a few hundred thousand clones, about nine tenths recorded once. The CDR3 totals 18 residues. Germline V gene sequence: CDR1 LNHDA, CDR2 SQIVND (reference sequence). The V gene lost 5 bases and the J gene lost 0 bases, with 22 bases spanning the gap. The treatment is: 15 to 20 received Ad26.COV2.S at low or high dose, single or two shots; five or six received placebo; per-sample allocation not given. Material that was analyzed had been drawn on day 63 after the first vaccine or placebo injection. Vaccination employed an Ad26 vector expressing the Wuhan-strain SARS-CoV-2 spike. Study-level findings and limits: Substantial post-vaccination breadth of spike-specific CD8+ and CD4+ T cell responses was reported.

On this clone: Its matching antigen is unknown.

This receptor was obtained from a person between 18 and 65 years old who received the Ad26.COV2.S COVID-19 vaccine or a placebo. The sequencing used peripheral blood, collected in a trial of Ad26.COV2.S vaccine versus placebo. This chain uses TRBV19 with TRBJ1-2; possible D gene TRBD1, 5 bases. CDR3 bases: TGTGCCAGTAGTCTCTCCTACGGGACCGATGACCCTAACTATGGCTACACCTTC. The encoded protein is CASSLSYGTDDPNYGYTF.